This TCR beta chain is from a study of blood T cells in healthy people across ages. Study information: For every two T cells, template switching captured about one barcoded beta molecule. Study-wide points: The fall in TCR beta diversity per million T cells was roughly linear with age. Possibly, changes in expanded clonotypes were confounded because donor CMV status was unknown. It was the long-lived donors that had more naive CD4+ cells and higher diversity than aged donors.

The authors ran a second PCR of 7 to 11 cycles using a sample-barcoded 5' primer and a J-beta primer mix. TCRdb reanalysed the 5' RACE reads using MiXCR and keeps one entry per CDR3 protein. The table has over 1.5 million distinct CDR3 sequences, approximately 50% seen once. Per germline, CDR1 MNHEY and CDR2 SMNVEV (reference sequence). Trimming removed 2 bases at V and 3 bases at J, with 10 bases between. CDR3 length: 15 residues. Worth noting for this clonotype: Its target is not known.

The rearrangement links TRBV27 to TRBJ1-4; no clear D. Material for sequencing was blood. The TCR originated in a middle-aged woman in good health. Here the CDR3 DNA reads TGTGCCAGCAGTTTACTGGGCCCTCCTAATGAAAAACTGTTTTTT. As protein: CASSLLGPPNEKLFF.